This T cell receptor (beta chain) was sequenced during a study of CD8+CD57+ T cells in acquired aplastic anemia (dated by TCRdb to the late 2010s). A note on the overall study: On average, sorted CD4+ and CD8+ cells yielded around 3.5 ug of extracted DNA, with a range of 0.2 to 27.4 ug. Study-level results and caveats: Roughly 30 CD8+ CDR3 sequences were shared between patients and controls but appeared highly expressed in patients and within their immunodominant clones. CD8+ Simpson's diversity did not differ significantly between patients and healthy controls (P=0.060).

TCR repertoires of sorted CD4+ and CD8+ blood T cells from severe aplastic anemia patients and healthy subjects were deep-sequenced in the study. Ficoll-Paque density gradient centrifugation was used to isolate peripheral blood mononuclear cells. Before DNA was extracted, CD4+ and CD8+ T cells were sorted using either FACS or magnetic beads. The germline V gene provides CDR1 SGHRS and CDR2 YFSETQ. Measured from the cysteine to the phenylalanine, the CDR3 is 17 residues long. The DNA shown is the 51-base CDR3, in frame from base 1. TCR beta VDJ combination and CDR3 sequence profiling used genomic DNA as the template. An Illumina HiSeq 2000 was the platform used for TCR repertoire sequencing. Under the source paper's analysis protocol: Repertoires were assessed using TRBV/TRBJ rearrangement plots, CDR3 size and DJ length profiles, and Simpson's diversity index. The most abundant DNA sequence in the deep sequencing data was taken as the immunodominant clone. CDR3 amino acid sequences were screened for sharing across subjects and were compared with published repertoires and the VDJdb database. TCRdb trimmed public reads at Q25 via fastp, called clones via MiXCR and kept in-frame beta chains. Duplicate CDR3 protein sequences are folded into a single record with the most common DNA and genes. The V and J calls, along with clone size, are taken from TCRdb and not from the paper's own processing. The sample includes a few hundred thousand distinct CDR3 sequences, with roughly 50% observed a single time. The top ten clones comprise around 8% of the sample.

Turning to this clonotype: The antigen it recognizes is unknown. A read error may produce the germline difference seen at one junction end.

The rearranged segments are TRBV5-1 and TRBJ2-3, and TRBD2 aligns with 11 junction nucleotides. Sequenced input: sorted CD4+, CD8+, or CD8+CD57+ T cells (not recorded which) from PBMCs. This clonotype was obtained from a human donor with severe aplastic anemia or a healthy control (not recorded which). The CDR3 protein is CASSLSALAGVADPQYF. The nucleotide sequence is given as TGCGCCAGCAGCTTGTCCGCACTAGCGGGAGTCGCAGATCCGCAGTATTTT.